Given below is one TCR beta chain in context. Repertoires were generated with immunoSEQ multiplex PCR, while TCRdb's copy carries only in-frame clones and drops some. The sample holds roughly 210,000 clones, about 85% seen once. Germline V gives CDR1 MNHEY, CDR2 SVGAGI. V was pared by 6 bases and J by 9 bases, with 10 bases of the junction left unmatched. CDR3 size: 13 residues. The data were taken from a study of blood T cell repertoires in COVID-19. Background on the study: Sample material is recorded as cDNA or gDNA derived from T cells, B-cell-depleted T cells, or PBMCs.

The rearrangement links TRBV6-5 to TRBJ1-1, with 7 nucleotides matching TRBD1. The TCR originated in an elderly woman with COVID-19, enrolled during active disease. The sample taken for sequencing was peripheral blood. CDR3 residues: CASSPGDSPQAFF. CDR3 sequence (DNA): TGTGCCAGCAGCCCCGGGGACAGTCCCCAAGCTTTCTTT.